The 32 T cell receptor beta chains listed next were all sequenced from one sample in a study of cytomegalovirus exposure and HLA in healthy donors. 13 Jbeta primers and 60 Vbeta primers were used for the PCR. Profiling relied on immunoSEQ multiplex PCR, and the TCRdb table lists in-frame clones only, not all of them. The sample shows some 150,000 clones, around 79% of them seen only once. The sample taken for sequencing was PBMCs. Source of these receptors: a man aged 35 to 55 in good health and CMV-seropositive.

V and J are TRBV19 and TRBJ2-7, with 10 positions matching TRBD2. CDR1 and CDR2 (germline): LNHDA, SQIVND (reference sequence). The CDR3 loop spans 18 amino acids. Trimming cost V 0 bases and J 0 bases; bases outside gene matches: 8. CDR3 loop: CASSIDPSSGGSSYEQYF. The CDR3 DNA sequence: TGTGCCAGTAGTATAGATCCCTCTAGCGGGGGAAGCTCCTACGAGCAGTACTTC.

The chain uses TRBV5-8 and TRBJ2-5, with 9 bases fitting TRBD1. V lost 4 bases to trimming and J lost 5 bases; unmatched junction nucleotides: 12. Germline-derived CDR1 and CDR2 are SGHTS and YDEGEE. This CDR3 has 16 residues. CDR3 residues: CASSRGTGSSGETQYF. CDR3 in DNA: TGTGCCAGCAGCCGCGGGACAGGGAGTTCGGGGGAGACCCAGTACTTC.

This clone was found once. V usage is TRBV21-1 and J usage is TRBJ2-3; the table assigns TRBD2, which was not confirmed against the DNA. TRBV21-1 is shown as a pseudogene. The CDR3 totals 13 residues. For the CDR3, the DNA is TGTGCCAGCAGCTGGGGGGGCACAGATACGCAGTATTTT. Translating it yields CASSWGGTDTQYF.

The genes are TRBV7-8 and TRBJ1-6; a possible D gene is TRBD1 (5 bases). V lost 0 bases and J lost 5, with 14 bases in between. This CDR3 region has 17 residues. Per the germline V gene, CDR1 is SGHVS and CDR2 is FQNEAQ. This chain's CDR3 is CASSLAGGPGDNSPLHF. The CDR3 DNA follows: TGTGCCAGCAGCTTAGCGGGGGGACCCGGGGATAATTCACCCCTCCACTTT.

The CDR3 nucleotides read TGTGCCAGCAGCTTAGTGCCGACTAGCGGGAGTTTCACAGATACGCAGTATTTT. Residues: CASSLVPTSGSFTDTQYF. This chain links TRBV7-6 with TRBJ2-3; 12 bases are shared with TRBD2. The junction had 7 bases not matched to a gene; V was cut back by 1 base and J by 2 bases. This CDR3 has 18 residues. CDR1 and CDR2 from the germline V gene are SGHVS and FNYEAQ.

Only one count was recorded for this clone. This rearrangement joins TRBV9 to TRBJ2-3; TRBD2 matches 7 bases. Germline V gene lookup returns CDR1 SGDLS and CDR2 YYNGEE. This CDR3 spans 21 amino acids. V was clipped by 2 bases and J by 2 bases; unmatched bases: 23. This CDR3 is CASSVSSPNPFRGRDTDTQYF. The CDR3 region has the DNA TGTGCCAGCAGCGTTAGCAGTCCTAATCCCTTTCGGGGGAGGGACACAGATACGCAGTATTTT.

The chain carries TRBV5-1 and TRBJ2-3, with 13 bases fitting TRBD2. Germline V gives CDR1 SGHRS, CDR2 YFSETQ. V lost 4 bases to trimming and J lost 3 bases; unmatched junction nucleotides: 8. The CDR3 contains 17 residues. The CDR3 protein is CASSMRTSGSVTDTQYF. The CDR3 coding sequence is TGCGCCAGCAGCATGAGGACTAGCGGGAGTGTAACAGATACGCAGTATTTT.

CDR3 nucleotide sequence: TGTGCCAGCAGTGAATTAGGGGACAGGGGGCGCGTTGGGCAGTACTTC. Translated: CASSELGDRGRVGQYF. The chain has TRBV25-1 and TRBJ2-7, with 12 bases lining up with TRBD1. This CDR3 is built from 16 residues. The V and J ends lost 1 base and 9 bases, in that order; junction bases with no gene match: 10. Germline V gene sequence: CDR1 MGHDK, CDR2 SYGVNS.

This chain connects TRBV7-3 to TRBJ2-3; D perhaps matches TRBD2 (5 bases). This CDR3 region has 16 residues. Trimming cost V 2 bases and J 0 bases, with 12 bases left between them. Germline V gene sequence: CDR1 SGHTA, CDR2 FQGTGA. CDR3 nucleotide sequence: TGTGCCAGCAGCTTAGGTGGAGGCCCTAGCACAGATACGCAGTATTTT. This translates into CASSLGGGPSTDTQYF.

V usage is TRBV18 and J usage is TRBJ2-7, with TRBD1 matching 10 bases. CDR3 length: 14 amino acids. Looked up from germline, CDR1 is KGHSH and CDR2 is LQKENI. Losses at the gene ends were 5 bases for V and 3 bases for J; bases not matched to a gene: 4. The CDR3 DNA follows: TGTGCCAGCTCAGGGGGACAGGGGTACTACGAGCAGTACTTC. It specifies CASSGGQGYYEQYF. The variable domain in full, completed from reference TRBV18 and TRBJ2-7, reads NAGVMQNPRHLVRRRGQEARLRCSPMKGHSHVYWYRQLPEEGLKFMVYLQKENIIDESGMPKERFSAEFPKEGPSILRIQQVVRGDSAAYFCASSGGQGYYEQYFGPGTRLTVT.

The gene calls are TRBV19 and TRBJ2-5; TRBD1 might be the D (6 bases). The CDR3 has 13 amino acids. Trimming left V 4 bases short and J 1 base short, with 7 bases between. CDR1 LNHDA and CDR2 SQIVND come from the germline V gene (reference sequence). Written as DNA, the CDR3 is TGTGCCAGTAGTAGGACAGCCCAAGAGACCCAGTACTTC. It is translated as CASSRTAQETQYF.

The gene calls are TRBV10-3 and TRBJ2-7; unclear D gene. The germline V gene has CDR1 ENHRY and CDR2 SYGVKD. CDR3 length: 11 residues. Trimming cost V 8 bases and J 5 bases, with 10 bases left between them. The DNA for the CDR3 is TGTGCCATCGCCTCTAGGAACGAGCAGTACTTC. Translating it yields CAIASRNEQYF.

The rearrangement joins TRBV29-1 to TRBJ1-2, with D perhaps matching TRBD1 (5 bases). The germline gives CDR1 SQVTM, CDR2 ANQGSEA. The CDR3 is 12 amino acids. Trimming removed 4 bases at V and 6 bases at J, with 12 bases between. CDR3 protein: CSVVSGEDGYTF. The CDR3 DNA reads TGCAGCGTTGTTTCGGGGGAGGATGGCTACACCTTC.

The rearrangement joins TRBV5-5 to TRBJ2-3, with 7 positions matching TRBD2. J lost 0 bases, V lost 0 bases, and 7 bases had no gene match. The germline gives CDR1 SGHKS, CDR2 YYEKEE (reference sequence). The CDR3 totals 17 residues. The CDR3 nucleotides read TGTGCCAGCAGCTTGGTGGCGACTAGCAGAAGCACAGATACGCAGTATTTT. It specifies CASSLVATSRSTDTQYF.

On this clone: One end of the junction fails to match germline, which may point to a read error. The rearrangement joins TRBV7-2 to TRBJ2-1; no clear D. This CDR3 spans 11 amino acids. The germline V gene has CDR1 SGHTA and CDR2 FQGNSA. CDR3 coding DNA: TGTGCCAGCACTTCCTCCAATGAGCAGTTCTTC. This sequence encodes CASTSSNEQFF.

This clone was detected only once. The CDR3 sequence: CASSSSQGQGGTEAFF. DNA for the CDR3: TGTGCCAGCTCATCTTCACAGGGACAGGGTGGAACTGAAGCTTTCTTT. This chain uses TRBV18 with TRBJ1-1; TRBD1 matches 9 bases. CDR1 KGHSH and CDR2 LQKENI come from the germline V gene. This CDR3 contains 16 residues. The trim removed 5 bases at V and 5 bases at J, leaving 12 bases unmatched.

This clone was counted between two and nine times. V and J are TRBV29-1 and TRBJ2-7; 7 nucleotides match TRBD1. The germline V gene encodes CDR1 SQVTM and CDR2 ANQGSEA. CDR3 size: 12 residues. V trimming: 7 bases; J trimming: 3 bases; junction bases outside the gene matches: 6. DNA of the CDR3: TGCAGCGCCCGGTGGGACAGCTACGAGCAGTACTTC. Translated, it gives CSARWDSYEQYF.

The table lists this clone with a count of one. The rearrangement links TRBV7-9 to TRBJ2-3; the match to TRBD2 covers 9 bases. This CDR3 is 15 amino acids long. Germline CDR1 is SEHNR and CDR2 is FQNEAQ (reference sequence). V was clipped by 5 bases and J by 4 bases; unmatched bases: 7. The CDR3 nucleotides are TGTGCCAGCAGCCCCGGAGGCGGGAGGGCAGATACGCAGTATTTT. Residues: CASSPGGGRADTQYF.

The chain couples TRBV4-3 to TRBJ1-2; TRBD1 matches 7 bases. The germline V gene encodes CDR1 LGHNA and CDR2 YSLEER. The CDR3 has 15 amino acids. The junction had 3 bases not matched to a gene; V was cut back by 0 bases and J by 2 bases. Written as DNA, the CDR3 is TGCGCCAGCAGCCAAGAGGGACAGAGAAACTATGGCTACACCTTC. This translates into CASSQEGQRNYGYTF.

This clone was picked up one time. The chain uses TRBV29-1 and TRBJ2-7, with D uncertain. The CDR3 runs 12 residues. The germline V gene encodes CDR1 SQVTM and CDR2 ANQGSEA. Trimming cost V 3 bases and J 2 bases, with 8 bases left between them. The CDR3 reads CSVDGGTYEQYF. CDR3 bases: TGCAGCGTTGACGGCGGAACCTACGAGCAGTACTTC.

This clone has more than one count but fewer than ten. The V and J genes are TRBV18 and TRBJ2-7; TRBD2 might be the D (5 bases). The CDR3 runs to 14 residues. Trimming left V 1 base short and J 0 bases short, with 7 bases between. Germline values: CDR1 KGHSH, CDR2 LQKENI. CDR3 loop: CASSPQGSSYEQYF. CDR3 DNA sequence: TGTGCCAGCTCACCACAAGGGAGCTCCTACGAGCAGTACTTC.

The J gene is TRBJ1-1, the V gene TRBV5-1; D call uncertain. Per germline, CDR1 SGHRS and CDR2 YFSETQ. The CDR3 is made up of 14 amino acids. V was shortened by 0 bases and J by 4 bases, with 10 bases between the two germline ends. CDR3 bases: TGCGCCAGCAGCTTGGGACGGGGTTTCACTGAAGCTTTCTTT. Translating it yields CASSLGRGFTEAFF. Supplemented by reference TRBV5-1 and TRBJ1-1, the full variable domain reads KAGVTQTPRYLIKTRGQQVTLSCSPISGHRSVSWYQQTPGQGLQFLFEYFSETQRNKGNFPGRFSGRQFSNSRSEMNVSTLELGDSALYLCASSLGRGFTEAFFGQGTRLTVV.

V and J are TRBV2 and TRBJ1-2; D remains unclear. V lost 7 bases, J lost 0 bases, and 6 bases lay in between. This CDR3 spans 12 amino acids. The germline V gene encodes CDR1 SNHLY and CDR2 FYNNEI. CDR3 nucleotide sequence: TGTGCCAGCATGGGCACTAACTATGGCTACACCTTC. Translating it yields CASMGTNYGYTF.

This clone was counted a few times. The chain is built from TRBV6-5 and TRBJ1-1; TRBD1 matches at 8 bases. This CDR3 spans 14 amino acids. Germline V gene data show CDR1 as MNHEY and CDR2 as SVGAGI. V gave up 6 bases and J gave up 3 bases; unmatched junction bases: 6. The CDR3 region is CASRLTGGDTEAFF. CDR3 nucleotide sequence: TGTGCCAGCAGACTCACAGGGGGGGACACTGAAGCTTTCTTT.

J is TRBJ2-7 and V is TRBV9; D is unclear. The germline gives CDR1 SGDLS, CDR2 YYNGEE. This CDR3 contains 14 residues. DNA of the CDR3: TGTGTTTTTTTCAAGCAGAAGGCGGCATACGAGCAGTACTTC. Its protein product is CVFFKQKAAYEQYF. The full variable domain, in which reference TRBV9 and TRBJ2-7 provide the parts outside the CDR3, is DSGVTQTPKHLITATGQRVTLRCSPRSGDLSVYWYQQSLDQGLQFLIQYYNGEERAKGNILERFSAQQFPDLHSELNLSSLELGDSALYFCVFFKQKAAYEQYFGPGTRLTVT.

This clone was detected once. V and J are TRBV11-2 and TRBJ1-1; no definite D call. The V end was cut by 2 bases, the J end by 1 base, with 11 bases between. The CDR3 is 15 amino acids. Germline assignment: CDR1 SGHAT and CDR2 FQNNGV. CDR3 protein: CASSLLRQKNTEAFF. DNA of the CDR3: TGTGCCAGCAGCTTATTGAGGCAGAAGAACACTGAAGCTTTCTTT.

The genes are TRBV13 and TRBJ1-4, with 8 bases that match TRBD1. V shed 4 bases, J shed 7 bases, and the junction held 8 bases outside the gene matches. The CDR3 is 15 amino acids. The germline V gene encodes CDR1 PRHDT and CDR2 FYEKMQ (reference sequence). CDR3 bases: TGTGCCAGCAGCTACTCCCAGGGGGCGGGTGAAAAACTGTTTTTT. Translation: CASSYSQGAGEKLFF.

Here the CDR3 DNA reads TGCGCCAGCAGCCGAAGGGACCCGGGGGACACTGAAGCTTTCTTT. The encoded protein is CASSRRDPGDTEAFF. The chain couples TRBV5-1 to TRBJ1-1; weak D call: TRBD1 (5 bases). The CDR3 totals 15 residues. Trimming took 4 bases from V and 3 from J, leaving 16 bases between them. Per the germline V gene, CDR1 is SGHRS and CDR2 is YFSETQ. Using reference TRBV5-1 and TRBJ1-1 for the parts outside the CDR3, the full variable domain is KAGVTQTPRYLIKTRGQQVTLSCSPISGHRSVSWYQQTPGQGLQFLFEYFSETQRNKGNFPGRFSGRQFSNSRSEMNVSTLELGDSALYLCASSRRDPGDTEAFFGQGTRLTVV.

This clone was picked up one time. The rearrangement joins TRBV5-4 to TRBJ1-1, with 7 bases matching TRBD1. CDR1 is SGHNT, CDR2 YYREEE, per germline (reference sequence). The CDR3 extends over 13 amino acids. V shed 4 bases, J shed 3 bases, and the junction held 3 bases outside the gene matches. For the CDR3, the DNA is TGTGCCAGCAGCCCAGGGGGATACACTGAAGCTTTCTTT. This encodes CASSPGGYTEAFF.

The chain uses TRBV15 and TRBJ2-6; D might be TRBD2 (5 bases). CDR1 and CDR2 (germline): LNHNV, YYDKDF (reference sequence). V gave up 5 bases and J gave up 4 bases, with 12 bases separating them. This CDR3 region has 15 residues. The CDR3 sequence: CATSARVSGANVLTF. CDR3 DNA: TGTGCCACCAGCGCGAGGGTATCAGGGGCCAACGTCCTGACTTTC. The variable domain in full, completed from reference TRBV15 and TRBJ2-6, reads DAMVIQNPRYQVTQFGKPVTLSCSQTLNHNVMYWYQQKSSQAPKLLFHYYDKDFNNEADTPDNFQSRRPNTSFCFLDIRSPGLGDTAMYLCATSARVSGANVLTFGAGSRLTVL.

This clone has a handful of counts. The chain links TRBV29-1 to TRBJ1-1; D is unclear. The CDR3 has 12 amino acids. Germline CDR1 reads SQVTM; CDR2 reads ANQGSEA. Trimming took off 2 bases at V and 9 bases at J, with 13 bases between the two ends. The CDR3 DNA is TGCAGCGTTGAAAAAGCGAGAGATAAAGCTTTCTTT. It specifies CSVEKARDKAFF.

The chain carries TRBV2 and TRBJ2-5; TRBD1 aligns across 9 bases. The V gene end was trimmed by 6 bases and the J gene end by 0 bases; junction bases not matched to a gene: 5. This CDR3 region has 15 residues. Germline CDR1 is SNHLY and CDR2 is FYNNEI. The CDR3 protein is CASSRQGGYQETQYF. The CDR3 DNA reads TGTGCCAGCAGCAGACAGGGGGGGTACCAAGAGACCCAGTACTTC.